What follows is one T cell receptor (beta chain) and its context. What it recognizes is unknown. PCR employed 60 Vbeta and 13 Jbeta primers. The assay was immunoSEQ multiplex PCR, and TCRdb's table has in-frame clones only and misses some. The sample includes about 140,000 clones, 75% to 85% of them seen just once. This CDR3 comprises 17 residues. CDR1 SGHVS and CDR2 FNYEAQ come from the germline V gene. Germline trimming cut 1 base from V and 4 bases from J; bases unmatched to any gene: 10. The data originate from a study of cytomegalovirus exposure and HLA in healthy donors. Broader study findings: Follow-up analysis later connected one missense variant in DCLRE1C with trimming of TCR beta V- and J-genes.

The sequence was obtained from a female donor in good health and CMV-seronegative. What was sequenced was PBMCs. The V call is TRBV7-6, the J call TRBJ1-2; 9 nucleotides line up with TRBD1. CDR3 nucleotides: TGTGCCAGCAGCTTAGAGCCCTTACAGGGGGCGAGCTATGGCTACACCTTC. Protein sequence: CASSLEPLQGASYGYTF. Looking up the rest from reference TRBV7-6 and TRBJ1-2 gives the full variable domain: GAGVSQSPRYKVTKRGQDVALRCDPISGHVSLYWYRQALGQGPEFLTYFNYEAQQDKSGLPNDRFSAERPEGSISTLTIQRTEQRDSAMYRCASSLEPLQGASYGYTFGSGTRLTVV.